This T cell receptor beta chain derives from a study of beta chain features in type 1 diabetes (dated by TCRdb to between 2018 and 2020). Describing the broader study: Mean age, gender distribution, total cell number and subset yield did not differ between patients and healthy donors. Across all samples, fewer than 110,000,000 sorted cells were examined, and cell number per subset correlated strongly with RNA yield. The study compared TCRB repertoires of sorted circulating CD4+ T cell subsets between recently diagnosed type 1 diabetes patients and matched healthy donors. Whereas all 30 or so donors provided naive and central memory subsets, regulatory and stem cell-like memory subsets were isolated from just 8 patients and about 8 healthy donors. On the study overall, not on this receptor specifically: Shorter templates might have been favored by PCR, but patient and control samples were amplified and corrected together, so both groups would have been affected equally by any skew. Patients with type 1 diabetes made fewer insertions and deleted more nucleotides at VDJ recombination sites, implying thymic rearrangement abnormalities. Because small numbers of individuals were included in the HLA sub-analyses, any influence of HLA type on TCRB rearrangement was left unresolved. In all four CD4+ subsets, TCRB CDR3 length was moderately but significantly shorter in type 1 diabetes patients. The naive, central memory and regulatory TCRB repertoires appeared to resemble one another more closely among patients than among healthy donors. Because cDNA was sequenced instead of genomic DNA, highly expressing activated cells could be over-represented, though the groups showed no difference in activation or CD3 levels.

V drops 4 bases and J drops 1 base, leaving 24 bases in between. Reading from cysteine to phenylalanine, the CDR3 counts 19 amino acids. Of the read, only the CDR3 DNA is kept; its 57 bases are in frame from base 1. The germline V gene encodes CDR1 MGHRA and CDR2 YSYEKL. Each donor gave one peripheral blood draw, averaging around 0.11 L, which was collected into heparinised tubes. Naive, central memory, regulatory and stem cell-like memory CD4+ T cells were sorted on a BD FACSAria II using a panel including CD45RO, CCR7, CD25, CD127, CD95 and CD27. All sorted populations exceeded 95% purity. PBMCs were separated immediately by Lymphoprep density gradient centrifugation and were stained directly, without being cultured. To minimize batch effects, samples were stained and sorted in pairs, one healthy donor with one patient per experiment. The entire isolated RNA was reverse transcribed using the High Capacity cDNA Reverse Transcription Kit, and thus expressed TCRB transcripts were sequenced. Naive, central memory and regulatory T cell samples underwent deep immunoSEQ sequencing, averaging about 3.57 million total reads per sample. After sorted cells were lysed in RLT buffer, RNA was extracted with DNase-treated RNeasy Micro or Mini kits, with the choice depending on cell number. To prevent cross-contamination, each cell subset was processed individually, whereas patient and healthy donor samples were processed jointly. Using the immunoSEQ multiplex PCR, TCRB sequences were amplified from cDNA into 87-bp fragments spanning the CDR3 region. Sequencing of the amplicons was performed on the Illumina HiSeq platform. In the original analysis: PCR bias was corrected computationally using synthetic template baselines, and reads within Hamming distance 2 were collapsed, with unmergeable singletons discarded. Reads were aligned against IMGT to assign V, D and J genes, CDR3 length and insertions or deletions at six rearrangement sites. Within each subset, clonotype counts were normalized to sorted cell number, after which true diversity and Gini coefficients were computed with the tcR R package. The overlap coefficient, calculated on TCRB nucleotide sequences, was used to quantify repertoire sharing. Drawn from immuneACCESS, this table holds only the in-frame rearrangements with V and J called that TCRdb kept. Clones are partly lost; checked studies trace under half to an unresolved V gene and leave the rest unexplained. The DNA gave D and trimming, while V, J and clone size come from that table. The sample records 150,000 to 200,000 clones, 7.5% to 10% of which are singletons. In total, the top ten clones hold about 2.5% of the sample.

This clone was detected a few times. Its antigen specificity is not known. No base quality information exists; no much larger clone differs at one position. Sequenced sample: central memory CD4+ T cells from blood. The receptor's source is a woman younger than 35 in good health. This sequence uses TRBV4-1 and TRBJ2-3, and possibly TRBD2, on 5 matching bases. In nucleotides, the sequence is TGCGCCAGCAGCCTCGCACGAGGACTGATCAAGGCACGCACAGATACGCAGTATTTT. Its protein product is CASSLARGLIKARTDTQYF.